This TCR beta chain was identified in a study of cytomegalovirus exposure and HLA in healthy donors. Findings and limits, study-wide: Researchers counted 150 to 200 TCR beta chains as cytomegalovirus-associated.

It was with 60 Vbeta and 13 Jbeta primers that the PCR ran. The assay was immunoSEQ multiplex PCR, and TCRdb's table has in-frame clones only and misses some. Among over 100,000 clones listed, more than 60% were seen once. Worth noting for this clone: The target antigen is unknown.

The CDR3 consists of 14 residues. Trimming left V 10 bases short and J 2 bases short, with 17 bases between. CDR1 MRHNA and CDR2 SNTAGT come from the germline V gene. The sequencing sample was made of PBMCs. V is TRBV6-4 and J is TRBJ1-2; no clear D gene. The receptor was derived from a middle-aged woman in good health and CMV-seropositive. The CDR3: CAIPREGWNYGYTF. The CDR3 nucleotides are TGTGCCATCCCACGGGAGGGTTGGAACTATGGCTACACCTTC.